A selection of T cell receptor beta chains follows, all from one sample in a study of T-cell reconstitution after alpha-beta-depleted transplantation in children. TCRdb itself ran the PCR reads through MiXCR, one entry per CDR3 protein. The sample has approximately 83,000 distinct CDR3 sequences, roughly 8.4% seen once. The source material was PBMCs from the stem cell graft donor, sampled from the stem cell graft. These receptors were collected from a human donor who donated a stem cell graft to a child with congenital amegakaryocytic thrombocytopenia. Each CDR3 is given with its conserved first and last residue. A D gene is named only where the DNA matches it firmly. Only part of the rows carry a size: once, few, many, or a class if the clone is expanded.

abundance: -; d_gene: TRBD2; j_gene: TRBJ2-1; v_gene: TRBV3-1; CDR3nt: TGTGCCAGCACCCCATTTAGGGGAGCGGGAGGGGGTGAGCAGTTCTTC; CDR3aa: CASTPFRGAGGGEQFF
abundance: many; d_gene: -; j_gene: TRBJ2-1; v_gene: TRBV7-9; CDR3nt: TGTGCCAGCAGCTCCCTGACTAGTAATGAGCAGTTCTTC; CDR3aa: CASSSLTSNEQFF
abundance: -; d_gene: -; j_gene: TRBJ2-7; v_gene: TRBV5-1; CDR3nt: TGCGCCAGCAGCTTCGACAGCAAGCAGTACTTC; CDR3aa: CASSFDSKQYF
abundance: many; d_gene: -; j_gene: TRBJ2-5; v_gene: TRBV10-3; CDR3nt: TGTGCCATCAGTGAGGCAGCAAGGGGGTTTGAGACCCAGTACTTC; CDR3aa: CAISEAARGFETQYF
abundance: many; d_gene: -; j_gene: TRBJ1-2; v_gene: TRBV20-1; CDR3nt: TGCAGTGCTAAGCGCGCATATGGCTACACCTTC; CDR3aa: CSAKRAYGYTF
abundance: many; d_gene: -; j_gene: TRBJ2-2; v_gene: TRBV3-1; CDR3nt: TGTGCCAGCAGCCAAGGGGGGGAGCTGTTTTTT; CDR3aa: CASSQGGELFF
abundance: many; d_gene: -; j_gene: TRBJ1-2; v_gene: TRBV5-1; CDR3nt: TGCGCCAGCAGCTTGGCCCCGGGAGACTATGGCTACACCTTC; CDR3aa: CASSLAPGDYGYTF
abundance: once; d_gene: -; j_gene: TRBJ2-3; v_gene: TRBV29-1; CDR3nt: TGCAGCGTTGAAGGGGGACCCCAGGGGAGAGGCACAGATACGCAGTATTTT; CDR3aa: CSVEGGPQGRGTDTQYF
abundance: many; d_gene: -; j_gene: TRBJ2-5; v_gene: TRBV5-1; CDR3nt: TGCGCCAGCAGCTTGGAACCGGGACGCCAAGAGACCCAGTACTTC; CDR3aa: CASSLEPGRQETQYF
abundance: many; d_gene: -; j_gene: TRBJ2-7; v_gene: TRBV15; CDR3nt: TGTGCCACCAGCAGAGAACAGGTGAGCTCCTACGAGCAGTACTTC; CDR3aa: CATSREQVSSYEQYF
abundance: many; d_gene: TRBD2; j_gene: TRBJ2-1; v_gene: TRBV20-1; CDR3nt: TGCAGTGCTAGAGATCTCGGTCGTGGGACTAGCGGGGGGAGTGAGCAGTTCTTC; CDR3aa: CSARDLGRGTSGGSEQFF
abundance: few; d_gene: TRBD1; j_gene: TRBJ2-2; v_gene: TRBV19; CDR3nt: TGTGCCAGTAGTATCTCCCTGACAGGGGGTAGGCGCGGGGAGCTGTTTTTT; CDR3aa: CASSISLTGGRRGELFF
abundance: many; d_gene: TRBD2; j_gene: TRBJ2-7; v_gene: TRBV20-1; CDR3nt: TGCAGTGCTCTTCCCCCGGGAGGGGTGCAGTACTTC; CDR3aa: CSALPPGGVQYF
abundance: many; d_gene: -; j_gene: TRBJ1-5; v_gene: TRBV12-3/TRBV12-4; CDR3nt: TGTGCCAGCAGTCCCCACCCGGATCAGCCCCAGCATTTT; CDR3aa: CASSPHPDQPQHF
abundance: -; d_gene: TRBD1; j_gene: TRBJ1-1; v_gene: TRBV19; CDR3nt: TGTGCCAGTAGTCCGGGACAGCCGAACACTGAAGCTTTCTTT; CDR3aa: CASSPGQPNTEAFF
abundance: many; d_gene: TRBD1; j_gene: TRBJ2-7; v_gene: TRBV5-1; CDR3nt: TGCGCCAGCAGCTTGGAAGGACAGGGCAGGGACGAGCAGTACTTC; CDR3aa: CASSLEGQGRDEQYF
abundance: many; d_gene: TRBD2; j_gene: TRBJ2-1; v_gene: TRBV5-4; CDR3nt: TGTGCCAGCAGCTTTCTAGCGGGACTGGGAAATGAGCAGTTCTTC; CDR3aa: CASSFLAGLGNEQFF
abundance: -; d_gene: -; j_gene: TRBJ2-3; v_gene: TRBV12-3/TRBV12-4; CDR3nt: TGTGCCAGCAGTTTTGAGCCGGGCCCAGATACGCAGTATTTT; CDR3aa: CASSFEPGPDTQYF
abundance: many; d_gene: -; j_gene: TRBJ1-2; v_gene: TRBV10-3; CDR3nt: TGTGCCACCTGGGGGGATAACTATGGCTACACCTTC; CDR3aa: CATWGDNYGYTF
abundance: many; d_gene: -; j_gene: TRBJ2-3; v_gene: TRBV12-3/TRBV12-4; CDR3nt: TGTGCCAGCAGTTTGAGAGGGCCCCCAGATACGCAGTATTTT; CDR3aa: CASSLRGPPDTQYF
abundance: many; d_gene: -; j_gene: TRBJ2-7; v_gene: TRBV11-2; CDR3nt: TGTGCCAGCAGCGATACGTACGAGCAGTACTTC; CDR3aa: CASSDTYEQYF
abundance: many; d_gene: -; j_gene: TRBJ2-7; v_gene: TRBV27; CDR3nt: TGTGCCAGCAGTTTATCAGGGGGGCCCTACGAGCAGTACTTC; CDR3aa: CASSLSGGPYEQYF
abundance: many; d_gene: TRBD2; j_gene: TRBJ2-2; v_gene: TRBV5-1; CDR3nt: TGCGCCAGCAGCTTCGCGGGAGACCCCTTATCCGGGGAGCTGTTTTTT; CDR3aa: CASSFAGDPLSGELFF
abundance: -; d_gene: -; j_gene: TRBJ2-5; v_gene: TRBV14; CDR3nt: TGTGCCAGCAGCCAAGACAGGGTCGAAGGAGAGACCCAGTACTTC; CDR3aa: CASSQDRVEGETQYF
abundance: -; d_gene: -; j_gene: TRBJ2-3; v_gene: TRBV7-9; CDR3nt: TGTGCCAGCAGTGGTGGCGGTCACAGGAGAACAGATACGCAGTATTTT; CDR3aa: CASSGGGHRRTDTQYF
abundance: -; d_gene: -; j_gene: TRBJ2-5; v_gene: TRBV29-1; CDR3nt: TGCAGCGTTTATACCCAAGAGACCCAGTACTTC; CDR3aa: CSVYTQETQYF
abundance: many; d_gene: -; j_gene: TRBJ2-3; v_gene: TRBV11-3; CDR3nt: TGTGCCAGCAGCCCGAGCGGATTCACAGATACGCAGTATTTT; CDR3aa: CASSPSGFTDTQYF
abundance: many; d_gene: -; j_gene: TRBJ1-6; v_gene: TRBV5-1; CDR3nt: TGCGCCAGCAGCTTGGAATTTGTGGGGGGCGCGAAAGGAAATTCACCCCTCCACTTT; CDR3aa: CASSLEFVGGAKGNSPLHF
abundance: -; d_gene: -; j_gene: TRBJ1-2; v_gene: TRBV18; CDR3nt: TGTGCCAGCTCACCAGGTGGGACGGAGTATGGCTACACCTTC; CDR3aa: CASSPGGTEYGYTF
abundance: many; d_gene: -; j_gene: TRBJ1-6; v_gene: TRBV5-1; CDR3nt: TGCGCCAGCAGCTTGGCCGTCGGTGGGCGCGGCAATTCACCCCTCCACTTT; CDR3aa: CASSLAVGGRGNSPLHF
abundance: many; d_gene: -; j_gene: TRBJ1-5; v_gene: TRBV12-3/TRBV12-4; CDR3nt: TGTGCCAGCGGACTGACAGGTTATCAGCCCCAGCATTTT; CDR3aa: CASGLTGYQPQHF
abundance: many; d_gene: -; j_gene: TRBJ1-2; v_gene: TRBV20-1; CDR3nt: TGCAGTGCTAGTGACCCCCTCGGAGCTAACTATGGCTACACCTTC; CDR3aa: CSASDPLGANYGYTF
abundance: many; d_gene: TRBD1; j_gene: TRBJ1-6; v_gene: TRBV3-1; CDR3nt: TGTGCCAGCAGCCAAGGCGGGACAGATGGTTCACCCCTCCACTTT; CDR3aa: CASSQGGTDGSPLHF
abundance: many; d_gene: -; j_gene: TRBJ2-1; v_gene: TRBV4-2; CDR3nt: TGTGCCAGCAGCCAAGATCGGGGACCCTACAATGAGCAGTTCTTC; CDR3aa: CASSQDRGPYNEQFF
abundance: once; d_gene: -; j_gene: TRBJ1-5; v_gene: TRBV20-1; CDR3nt: TGCAGTGCCGAGGCGGGGGGTAGCAATCAGCCCCAGCATTTT; CDR3aa: CSAEAGGSNQPQHF
abundance: many; d_gene: -; j_gene: TRBJ2-7; v_gene: TRBV7-8; CDR3nt: TGTGCCAGCAGCTTAGGAGGACCTACCTACGAGCAGTACTTC; CDR3aa: CASSLGGPTYEQYF
abundance: many; d_gene: -; j_gene: TRBJ1-1; v_gene: TRBV11-2; CDR3nt: TGTGCCAGCAGCTTGGGGGTTGGTGAAGCTTTCTTT; CDR3aa: CASSLGVGEAFF
abundance: many; d_gene: TRBD1; j_gene: TRBJ1-5; v_gene: TRBV29-1; CDR3nt: TGCAGGGGACAGGGGGCTTGGCAGCCCCAGCATTTT; CDR3aa: CRGQGAWQPQHF
abundance: many; d_gene: -; j_gene: TRBJ2-7; v_gene: TRBV6-6; CDR3nt: TGTGCCAGCAGTTACTCCGGCAACTACGAGCAGTACTTC; CDR3aa: CASSYSGNYEQYF
abundance: few; d_gene: -; j_gene: TRBJ2-7; v_gene: TRBV14; CDR3nt: TGTGCCAGCAGCCAAGGACAGGCAACCTACGAGCAGTACTTC; CDR3aa: CASSQGQATYEQYF